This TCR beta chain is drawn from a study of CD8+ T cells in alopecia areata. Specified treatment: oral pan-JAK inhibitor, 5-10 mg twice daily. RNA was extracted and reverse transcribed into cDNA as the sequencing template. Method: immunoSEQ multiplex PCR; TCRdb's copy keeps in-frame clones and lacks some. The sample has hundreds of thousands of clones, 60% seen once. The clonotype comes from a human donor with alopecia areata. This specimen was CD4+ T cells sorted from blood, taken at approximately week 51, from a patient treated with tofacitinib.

This chain's CDR3 is CASREPGTGVGGYTF. The CDR3 bases are TGTGCCAGCAGGGAACCCGGGACAGGGGTCGGTGGCTACACCTTC. This chain links TRBV6-6 with TRBJ1-2; 10 nucleotides align to TRBD1. The CDR3 runs to 15 residues. Germline V gene data show CDR1 as MNHNY and CDR2 as SVGAGI (reference sequence). V trimming: 6 bases; J trimming: 7 bases; junction bases outside the gene matches: 11.